A selection of T cell receptor beta chains follows, all from one sample in a study of cytomegalovirus exposure and HLA in healthy donors. Sequencing was performed with immunoSEQ multiplex PCR; in TCRdb, only in-frame clones are kept and a portion is missing. This table holds 200,000 to 250,000 clones, 80% to 90% found once. Sequencing was carried out using PBMCs. The origin of the receptors is a woman between 18 and 29 years old in good health and CMV-seronegative. Each CDR3 is given with its conserved first and last residue. A D gene is named only where the DNA matches it firmly. Clone size, where shown, is once, few, many, or a class for clones that have expanded.

size: -
D: TRBD2
J: TRBJ2-7
V: TRBV5-4
length: 15
DNA: TGTGCCAGCAGCTCGCGCGGGGGGGCCGTCGAAGAGCAGTACTTC
CDR3: CASSSRGGAVEEQYF

size: -
D: TRBD1
J: TRBJ2-7
V: TRBV23-1
length: 14
DNA: TGCGCCAGCAGTCAATCGAGGACAGGGCGCGAGCAGTACTTC
CDR3: CASSQSRTGREQYF

size: -
D: -
J: TRBJ1-1
V: TRBV25-1
length: 13
DNA: TGTGCCAGTGGTGCAGGGCTGTTCGCTGAAGCTTTCTTT
CDR3: CASGAGLFAEAFF

size: -
D: TRBD2
J: TRBJ2-1
V: TRBV11-2
length: 16
DNA: TGTGCCAGCAGCCCCCTAGCGGGAACGTCGGGCAATGAGCAGTTCTTC
CDR3: CASSPLAGTSGNEQFF

size: -
D: TRBD1
J: TRBJ1-1
V: TRBV5-4
length: 19
DNA: TGTGCCAGCAGCTTGCGATGGGGTGGGGACAGGGGGTCGTACACTGAAGCTTTCTTT
CDR3: CASSLRWGGDRGSYTEAFF

size: -
D: TRBD2
J: TRBJ2-7
V: TRBV10-1
length: 18
DNA: TGCGCCAGCAGCTCCGGGACTAGCGGGAGGGCCCTCTACCACGAGCAGTACTTC
CDR3: CASSSGTSGRALYHEQYF

size: -
D: TRBD2
J: TRBJ2-1
V: TRBV7-9
length: 18
DNA: TGTGCCAGCAGCCCACCTTTTAGACTAGCGGGGGCAAGGAATGAGCAGTTCTTC
CDR3: CASSPPFRLAGARNEQFF

size: once
D: TRBD2
J: TRBJ2-7
V: TRBV7-2
length: 14
DNA: TGTGCCAGCAACCTCCCGGGGGGGAGGTACGAGCAGTACTTC
CDR3: CASNLPGGRYEQYF

size: few
D: -
J: TRBJ1-6
V: TRBV11-2
length: 15
DNA: TGTGCCAGCAGCCTAGCTGGGTCGACAGATTCACCCCTCCACTTT
CDR3: CASSLAGSTDSPLHF

size: -
D: TRBD1
J: TRBJ2-7
V: TRBV19
length: 15
DNA: TGTGCCAGTAGTATAGTTGGACAGGGAGGCTACGAGCAGTACTTC
CDR3: CASSIVGQGGYEQYF

size: -
D: TRBD1
J: TRBJ2-7
V: TRBV7-8
length: 18
DNA: TGTGCCAGCAGCCCCACTTGGATCCACAGGGGGCGAGGAAACGAGCAGTACTTC
CDR3: CASSPTWIHRGRGNEQYF

size: -
D: -
J: TRBJ2-7
V: TRBV29-1
length: 11
DNA: TGCAGCGTTGTTTTAGACTACGAGCAGTACTTC
CDR3: CSVVLDYEQYF

size: -
D: -
J: TRBJ2-1
V: TRBV7-9
length: 16
DNA: TGTGCCAGCAGCCCCCGGGGGTCCAGGACAAACAATGAGCAGTTCTTC
CDR3: CASSPRGSRTNNEQFF

size: -
D: -
J: TRBJ2-7
V: TRBV5-1
length: 16
DNA: TGCGCCAGCAGCATGATCGGTTCTAGCAGTGCCTACGAGCAGTACTTC
CDR3: CASSMIGSSSAYEQYF

size: -
D: TRBD1
J: TRBJ2-1
V: TRBV9
length: 16
DNA: TGTGCCAGCAGCGTAGAACAGGGGCCCTCCTACAATGAGCAGTTCTTC
CDR3: CASSVEQGPSYNEQFF

size: -
D: TRBD2
J: TRBJ2-1
V: TRBV9
length: 17
DNA: TGTGCCAGCAGCGTGACTAGCGGGATAAGCTCCTACAATGAGCAGTTCTTC
CDR3: CASSVTSGISSYNEQFF

size: -
D: TRBD1
J: TRBJ1-2
V: TRBV5-1
length: 15
DNA: TGCGCCAGCAGCTTGAGTCAGGGGGTGACATATGGCTACACCTTC
CDR3: CASSLSQGVTYGYTF

size: once
D: -
J: TRBJ2-1
V: TRBV5-5
length: 15
DNA: TGTGCCAGCAGCTTGTTCACTATCGCCTACAATGAGCAGTTCTTC
CDR3: CASSLFTIAYNEQFF

size: once
D: TRBD2
J: TRBJ2-1
V: TRBV14
length: 19
DNA: TGTGCCAGCAGCCAAGCGTCTAGCGGGGGCCGGACCTCCTACAATGAGCAGTTCTTC
CDR3: CASSQASSGGRTSYNEQFF

size: few
D: TRBD1
J: TRBJ2-3
V: TRBV11-3
length: 17
DNA: TGTGCCAGCAGCTTATTCCAAGGACAGGGGTACGCAGATACGCAGTATTTT
CDR3: CASSLFQGQGYADTQYF

size: -
D: -
J: TRBJ1-2
V: TRBV6-5
length: 14
DNA: TGTGCCAGCAGTTACGAGCGGGGCTCCTATGGCTACACCTTC
CDR3: CASSYERGSYGYTF

size: -
D: -
J: TRBJ1-5
V: TRBV6-5
length: 14
DNA: TGTGCCAGCAGTTACTCGTTCCCAAATCAGCCCCAGCATTTT
CDR3: CASSYSFPNQPQHF

size: few
D: -
J: TRBJ2-1
V: TRBV4-1
length: 15
DNA: TGCGCCAGCAGCCAAATCCTAGCCATCTACAATGAGCAGTTCTTC
CDR3: CASSQILAIYNEQFF

size: -
D: -
J: TRBJ2-2
V: TRBV21-1
length: 15
DNA: TGTGCCAGCAGCAAAGTGGAGGAAAACACCGGGGAGCTGTTTTTT
CDR3: CASSKVEENTGELFF

size: once
D: -
J: TRBJ2-7
V: TRBV2
length: 17
DNA: TGTGCCAGCAGTGAGAAATCAGGCGGGACTCTTTTCGACGAGCAGTACTTC
CDR3: CASSEKSGGTLFDEQYF

size: -
D: -
J: TRBJ1-1
V: TRBV30
length: 13
DNA: TGTGCCTGGAGTGTCACGGGGGGGGCTGAAGCTTTCTTT
CDR3: CAWSVTGGAEAFF

size: -
D: -
J: TRBJ2-7
V: TRBV9
length: 13
DNA: TGTGCCAGCAGCGTAGACAGCTCCTACGAGCAGTACTTC
CDR3: CASSVDSSYEQYF

size: -
D: TRBD2
J: TRBJ2-7
V: TRBV18
length: 14
DNA: TGTGCCAGCTCACTAGCCGGGACTAGCAACGAGCAGTACTTC
CDR3: CASSLAGTSNEQYF

size: -
D: TRBD1
J: TRBJ1-2
V: TRBV6-1
length: 13
DNA: TGTGCCAGCAGTTATACAGGGGGGATAGGCTACACCTTC
CDR3: CASSYTGGIGYTF

size: -
D: -
J: TRBJ2-1
V: TRBV11-2
length: 15
DNA: TGTGCCAGCAGCTTAGATAGAAGCGTCTACAATGAGCAGTTCTTC
CDR3: CASSLDRSVYNEQFF

size: -
D: -
J: TRBJ2-7
V: TRBV6-5
length: 11
DNA: TGTGCCAGCACCAACACCTACGAGCAGTACTTC
CDR3: CASTNTYEQYF

size: -
D: TRBD2
J: TRBJ2-3
V: TRBV25-1
length: 17
DNA: TGTGCCAGCAGTGACACATGGCTAGCGGGAGTCACAGATACGCAGTATTTT
CDR3: CASSDTWLAGVTDTQYF

size: once
D: -
J: TRBJ1-6
V: TRBV7-8
length: 17
DNA: TGTGCCAGCAGCTTGGACGGAGGGCAGGGAAGCAATTCACCCCTCCACTTT
CDR3: CASSLDGGQGSNSPLHF

size: -
D: TRBD2
J: TRBJ2-5
V: TRBV29-1
length: 16
DNA: TGCAGCGTTGAGGGCAACCTTGGGACTAGCGCGGAGACCCAGTACTTC
CDR3: CSVEGNLGTSAETQYF

size: -
D: -
J: TRBJ2-3
V: TRBV11-2
length: 15
DNA: TGTGCCAGCAGCTTAGGGAGGGTCGTCACAGATACGCAGTATTTT
CDR3: CASSLGRVVTDTQYF

size: -
D: TRBD2
J: TRBJ2-7
V: TRBV7-8
length: 16
DNA: TGTGCCAGCAGCTTAGATGCGGGGGGGACTTCCTACGAGCAGTACTTC
CDR3: CASSLDAGGTSYEQYF

size: -
D: TRBD2
J: TRBJ2-3
V: TRBV9
length: 17
DNA: TGTGCCAGCAGCCTCAGGCCCGGGACTACGCTACCAGATACGCAGTATTTT
CDR3: CASSLRPGTTLPDTQYF

size: -
D: -
J: TRBJ1-4
V: TRBV5-8
length: 12
DNA: TGTGCCAGCGCCAGGACTAATGAAAAACTGTTTTTT
CDR3: CASARTNEKLFF

size: -
D: -
J: TRBJ2-1
V: TRBV19
length: 17
DNA: TGTGCCAGTAGTATTTTCGAACTAGCCGGATCCTACAATGAGCAGTTCTTC
CDR3: CASSIFELAGSYNEQFF

size: -
D: -
J: TRBJ2-3
V: TRBV7-9
length: 13
DNA: TGTGCCAGCAGCGAGACAGTTACAGATACGCAGTATTTT
CDR3: CASSETVTDTQYF

size: -
D: TRBD2
J: TRBJ2-7
V: TRBV11-2
length: 17
DNA: TGTGCCAGCAGCACCGGACTAGCGGGAGGGAAAAACTACGAGCAGTACTTC
CDR3: CASSTGLAGGKNYEQYF

size: -
D: TRBD1
J: TRBJ1-4
V: TRBV2
length: 14
DNA: TGTGCCAGCAGGTCCACAGGGGGTGGTGAAAAACTGTTTTTT
CDR3: CASRSTGGGEKLFF

size: -
D: -
J: TRBJ1-1
V: TRBV30
length: 13
DNA: TGTGCCTGGAAAACAGCCATGAACACTGAAGCTTTCTTT
CDR3: CAWKTAMNTEAFF

size: -
D: TRBD2
J: TRBJ2-3
V: TRBV4-2
length: 17
DNA: TGTGCCAGCAGCCAAGAATTGTCTAGCGGGGGGGCCTATACGCAGTATTTT
CDR3: CASSQELSSGGAYTQYF

size: -
D: TRBD1
J: TRBJ2-2
V: TRBV7-9
length: 15
DNA: TGTGCCAGCAGCTTAGTAACAGGGGTGACCGGGGAGCTGTTTTTT
CDR3: CASSLVTGVTGELFF

size: -
D: -
J: TRBJ1-1
V: TRBV29-1
length: 12
DNA: TGCAGCGGGTCGGAGACGAACACTGAAGCTTTCTTT
CDR3: CSGSETNTEAFF

size: -
D: -
J: TRBJ1-4
V: TRBV7-3
length: 12
DNA: TGTGCCAGCAGCCTTCCTCGGGAAAAACTGTTTTTT
CDR3: CASSLPREKLFF

size: -
D: -
J: TRBJ2-3
V: TRBV4-3
length: 15
DNA: TGCGCCAGCAGCCAAGATGGGAGTAACACAGATACGCAGTATTTT
CDR3: CASSQDGSNTDTQYF

size: once
D: -
J: TRBJ2-7
V: TRBV6-1
length: 13
DNA: TGTGCCAGCAGTGAAGTGTTCACTCCCGAGCAGTACTTC
CDR3: CASSEVFTPEQYF